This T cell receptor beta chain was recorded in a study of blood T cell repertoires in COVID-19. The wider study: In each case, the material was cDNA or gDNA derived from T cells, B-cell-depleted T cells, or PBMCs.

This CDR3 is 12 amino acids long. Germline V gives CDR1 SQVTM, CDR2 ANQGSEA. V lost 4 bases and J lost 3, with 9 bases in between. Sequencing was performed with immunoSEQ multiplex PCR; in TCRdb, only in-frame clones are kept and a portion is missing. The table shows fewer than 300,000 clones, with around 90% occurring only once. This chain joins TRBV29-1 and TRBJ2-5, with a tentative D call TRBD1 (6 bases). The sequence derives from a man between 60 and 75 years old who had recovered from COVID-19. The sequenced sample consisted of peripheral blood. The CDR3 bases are TGCAGCGTTGCACGGACAGAAGAGACCCAGTACTTC. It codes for CSVARTEETQYF.